This entry lists 27 T cell receptor beta chains sequenced from one sample in a study of low-dose radiotherapy and immunotherapy resistance in tumors. Covering alpha and beta chains, TRAV- and TRBV-specific primers were used for the first-strand cDNA. The PCR that amplified TCRs ran for approximately 20 cycles, relying on a constant-region primer and a V-primer adapter. MiXCR was run by TCRdb on the reads, yielding one entry per CDR3 protein. The table lists more than 9,500 distinct CDR3 sequences, around 74% of them singletons, with roughly 3.1% in the top ten. All receptors come from a human donor with advanced metastatic prostate, ovarian, gallbladder or colorectal cancer (not recorded which). This table probably holds off-target reads from a library built for another chain.

This sequence joins TRBV7-2 and TRBJ2-3; D is uncertain. CDR3 length equals 12 residues. Deletions cut 2 bases from V and 4 bases from J, with 4 bases between. The germline gives CDR1 SGHTA, CDR2 FQGNSA. DNA of the CDR3: TGTGCCAGCAGCTTAATTCCAGATACGCAGTATTTT. Translated: CASSLIPDTQYF.

The gene calls are TRBV6-2 or TRBV6-3 and TRBJ2-4, with 9 bases fitting TRBD1. The V gene end was trimmed by 0 bases and the J gene end by 4 bases; junction bases not matched to a gene: 10. Germline CDR1 is MNHEY and CDR2 is SVGEGT. This CDR3 has 18 residues. As DNA, the CDR3 is TGTGCCAGCAGTTACTCGAACGGGGGACAGGGAGCTAAAAACATTCAGTACTTC. It is translated as CASSYSNGGQGAKNIQYF.

The chain is built from TRBV6-2 or TRBV6-3 and TRBJ2-1; the match to TRBD1 covers 7 bases. This CDR3 has 14 amino acids. Trimming at V came to 2 bases and at J to 10 bases, leaving 8 bases not matched to a gene. From germline, CDR1 is MNHEY and CDR2 SVGEGT. The CDR3 DNA sequence: TGTGCCAGCAGTTACCCGACAGGGACGGGAGAGCAGTTCTTC. It codes for CASSYPTGTGEQFF.

This clonotype occurred once. J is TRBJ2-6 and V is TRBV9; D remains unclear. The CDR3 contains 15 residues. Trimming cost V 4 bases and J 1 base, with 9 bases left between them. The germline CDR1 and CDR2 sequences are SGDLS and YYNGEE. The CDR3, as DNA: TGTGCCAGCAGCCCTCACATTTCTGGGGCCAACGTCCTGACTTTC. Translating it yields CASSPHISGANVLTF. The full variable domain, its missing parts supplied by reference TRBV9 and TRBJ2-6, is DSGVTQTPKHLITATGQRVTLRCSPRSGDLSVYWYQQSLDQGLQFLIQYYNGEERAKGNILERFSAQQFPDLHSELNLSSLELGDSALYFCASSPHISGANVLTFGAGSRLTVL.

The chain joins TRBV11-2 to TRBJ1-1; tentatively, D is TRBD1 (6 bases). The V gene's germline CDR1 is SGHAT and CDR2 FQNNGV. This CDR3 comprises 13 residues. V was pared by 5 bases and J by 8 bases, with 15 bases between. This CDR3 reads CASSTEGRGEAFF. The CDR3 DNA reads as TGTGCCAGCAGCACTGAGGGCAGGGGAGAAGCTTTCTTT.

The chain joins TRBV12-3 or TRBV12-4 to TRBJ2-7; either TRBD1 or TRBD2 may fit D (5 bases each). The CDR3 runs 14 residues. V gave up 6 bases and J gave up 3 bases, with 15 bases separating them. The DNA for the CDR3 is TGTGCCAGCAGCCTCGGGACGGCCTTCTACGAGCAGTACTTC. Translated: CASSLGTAFYEQYF.

The chain links TRBV5-1 to TRBJ1-6; no clear D gene. Trimming shortened V by 0 bases and J by 6 bases, and 13 bases separated the two germline ends. This CDR3 region has 16 residues. CDR1 is SGHRS, CDR2 YFSETQ, per germline. The CDR3 reads CASSLEGRRTNSPLHF. The CDR3 coding sequence is TGCGCCAGCAGCTTGGAAGGGCGGCGGACTAATTCACCCCTCCACTTT. The full variable domain, rest sourced from reference TRBV5-1 and TRBJ1-6, is KAGVTQTPRYLIKTRGQQVTLSCSPISGHRSVSWYQQTPGQGLQFLFEYFSETQRNKGNFPGRFSGRQFSNSRSEMNVSTLELGDSALYLCASSLEGRRTNSPLHFGNGTRLTVT.

The gene calls are TRBV24-1 and TRBJ2-1; D unclear. This CDR3 region has 12 residues. Looked up from germline, CDR1 is KGHDR and CDR2 is SFDVKD. Trimming pared 9 bases from V and 9 bases from J, leaving 14 bases between. CDR3 bases: TGTGCCACCGCACCTGGCTTAGGTGAGCAGTTCTTC. This codes for CATAPGLGEQFF.

The V and J genes are TRBV7-8 and TRBJ2-3, with 10 bases matching TRBD2. Germline CDR1 SGHVS, CDR2 FQNEAQ. Germline trimming cut 4 bases from V and 3 bases from J; bases unmatched to any gene: 7. The CDR3 extends over 16 amino acids. In DNA, the CDR3 is TGTGCCAGCAGCTATATAGGGACTAGCGTTACAGATACGCAGTATTTT. This codes for CASSYIGTSVTDTQYF.

The chain carries TRBV7-2 and TRBJ1-5; D may be TRBD1 (5 bases). The germline gives CDR1 SGHTA, CDR2 FQGNSA. V lost 0 bases to trimming and J lost 4 bases, with 10 bases between them. CDR3 size: 15 residues. The CDR3 DNA follows: TGTGCCAGCAGCTTAGCGTGGGGGTTTAATCAGCCCCAGCATTTT. The encoded protein is CASSLAWGFNQPQHF.

This chain links TRBV5-1 with TRBJ2-1, with 10 bases aligning to TRBD2. Germline V lookup: CDR1 SGHRS, CDR2 YFSETQ. V gave up 0 bases and J gave up 9 bases; unmatched junction bases: 6. There are 15 residues in the CDR3. DNA of the CDR3: TGCGCCAGCAGCTTGGGGCTAGCGGGAGAAGGTGAGCAGTTCTTC. This encodes CASSLGLAGEGEQFF.

The V call is TRBV29-1, the J call TRBJ1-1; D is perhaps TRBD1 (5 bases). V lost 3 bases and J 8 bases, leaving 16 bases between the germline ends. Germline V CDR1 and CDR2: SQVTM, ANQGSEA. There are 13 residues in the CDR3. CDR3 sequence: CSVEDRGTFEAFF. The DNA for the CDR3 is TGCAGCGTTGAGGACCGGGGGACTTTCGAAGCTTTCTTT.

The chain carries TRBV28 and TRBJ2-1, with D possibly matching TRBD2 (6 bases). V dropped 5 bases and J dropped 10 bases, with 21 bases sitting between them. CDR3 size: 15 residues. CDR1 and CDR2 (germline): MDHEN, SYDVKM. CDR3 sequence: CASSTRDSPVSEQFF. DNA of the CDR3: TGTGCCAGCAGTACCCGGGACTCCCCAGTCTCCGAGCAGTTCTTC.

The gene calls are TRBV5-5 and TRBJ2-5; 7 nucleotides match TRBD1. The trim removed 3 bases at V and 2 bases at J, leaving 7 bases unmatched. Germline values: CDR1 SGHKS, CDR2 YYEKEE (reference sequence). This CDR3 comprises 15 residues. The DNA of the CDR3 is TGTGCCAGCAGCTCATATAGACAGGGACAAGAGACCCAGTACTTC. Amino acid sequence: CASSSYRQGQETQYF.

Concerning this clonotype: One end of the junction fails to match germline, which may point to a read error. The chain is built from TRBV6-6 and TRBJ2-1, with 14 bases lining up with TRBD2. This CDR3 region has 15 residues. Germline V lookup: CDR1 MNHNY, CDR2 SVGAGI (reference sequence). The CDR3 loop is CASSPSPTSGRAPVF. In DNA form, the CDR3 reads TGTGCCAGCAGTCCCTCTCCGACTAGCGGGAGGGCCCCAGTCTTC.

The chain carries TRBV5-4 and TRBJ2-1; 13 positions match TRBD2. J was trimmed by 5 bases and V by 0 bases; bases with no gene match: 2. CDR3 length: 16 amino acids. Germline V gene sequence: CDR1 SGHNT, CDR2 YYREEE (reference sequence). CDR3 coding DNA: TGTGCCAGCAGCTTGGGGGGGACTAGCGGGAACAATGAGCAGTTCTTC. Its translation: CASSLGGTSGNNEQFF.

This chain joins TRBV7-6 and TRBJ2-1, with 8 bases fitting TRBD2. CDR3 length equals 15 residues. Unmatched junction bases numbered 6, after V lost 5 bases and J lost 3 bases. Germline CDR1 and CDR2: SGHVS and FNYEAQ. CDR3 sequence (DNA): TGTGCCAGCAGCCCCACTAGCGGACTCTACAATGAGCAGTTCTTC. Its protein product is CASSPTSGLYNEQFF. Based on the CDR3 plus reference TRBV7-6 and TRBJ2-1, the full variable domain is GAGVSQSPRYKVTKRGQDVALRCDPISGHVSLYWYRQALGQGPEFLTYFNYEAQQDKSGLPNDRFSAERPEGSISTLTIQRTEQRDSAMYRCASSPTSGLYNEQFFGPGTRLTVL.

This clonotype was recorded only once. The chain has TRBV7-9 and TRBJ2-1, with 7 bases fitting TRBD2. Germline CDR1 is SEHNR and CDR2 is FQNEAQ (reference sequence). The junction had 10 bases not matched to a gene; V was cut back by 0 bases and J by 2 bases. The CDR3 runs to 18 residues. This chain's CDR3 is CASSLAAAGGSPYNEQFF. Written as DNA, the CDR3 is TGTGCCAGCAGCTTAGCGGCGGCTGGCGGGAGTCCCTACAATGAGCAGTTCTTC.

The chain links TRBV5-5 to TRBJ2-7; 11 nucleotides match TRBD2. V was pared by 4 bases and J by 6 bases, with 12 bases of the junction left unmatched. The CDR3 totals 16 residues. Germline V gives CDR1 SGHKS, CDR2 YYEKEE (reference sequence). CDR3 amino acids: CASSPFLTSGIGEQYF. The CDR3 coding sequence is TGTGCCAGCAGCCCCTTTCTGACTAGCGGGATCGGCGAGCAGTACTTC.

The rearrangement joins TRBV20-1 to TRBJ2-7; 10 bases map to TRBD2. This CDR3 contains 16 residues. Germline V gene sequence: CDR1 DFQATT, CDR2 SNEGSKA (reference sequence). V trimming: 3 bases; J trimming: 0 bases; junction bases outside the gene matches: 8. Here the CDR3 DNA reads TGCAGTGCTAGGGCGGCAACTAGCGGGAACTCCTACGAGCAGTACTTC. Its translation: CSARAATSGNSYEQYF.

The sample holds one count of this clonotype. V and J are TRBV6-2 or TRBV6-3 and TRBJ2-7; 9 bases match TRBD1. Germline CDR1 is MNHEY and CDR2 is SVGEGT. The CDR3 length is 15 residues. The ends lost 6 bases at V and 4 bases at J; junction bases unmatched: 10. In nucleotides, the CDR3 is TGTGCCAGCAGATTAACCGGGACAGGGACTTACGAGCAGTACTTC. The encoded protein is CASRLTGTGTYEQYF.

This clonotype was detected only once. The chain links TRBV20-1 to TRBJ2-5; D might be TRBD1 or TRBD2, each matching 5 bases. Germline values: CDR1 DFQATT, CDR2 SNEGSKA (reference sequence). Trimming stripped 4 bases from V and 5 bases from J, with 17 bases between. The CDR3 spans 14 residues. The CDR3 loop is CSAKGQGERETQYF. In DNA form, the CDR3 reads TGCAGTGCTAAGGGCCAAGGGGAGCGGGAGACCCAGTACTTC.

This chain links TRBV9 with TRBJ2-7; maybe TRBD1 (6 bases). From germline, CDR1 is SGDLS and CDR2 YYNGEE. CDR3 size: 14 residues. The germline V and J ends were trimmed by 4 bases and 3 bases, with 14 bases remaining between them. Here the CDR3 reads CASSRDTAYYEQYF. The CDR3 region has the DNA TGTGCCAGCAGCCGGGACACCGCATACTACGAGCAGTACTTC.

The chain employs TRBV5-6 and TRBJ2-1; the D gene is possibly TRBD1 (5 bases). The V gene lost 0 bases and the J gene lost 6 bases, with 16 bases spanning the gap. In germline, CDR1 is SGHDT, CDR2 YYEEEE. The CDR3 spans 16 residues. CDR3 sequence (DNA): TGTGCCAGCAGCTTGGCCTGGCAGGGCAGAATCAATGAGCAGTTCTTC. Protein: CASSLAWQGRINEQFF.

The chain recombines TRBV6-5 with TRBJ1-1, with a possible D match to TRBD1 (5 bases). The CDR3 covers 17 residues. The V end was cut by 2 bases, the J end by 4 bases, with 20 bases between. Looked up from germline, CDR1 is MNHEY and CDR2 is SVGAGI. The CDR3 spells CASSYGQGLTFGTEAFF. CDR3 DNA: TGTGCCAGCAGTTACGGGCAGGGTCTGACATTTGGCACTGAAGCTTTCTTT.

The chain is built from TRBV6-2 or TRBV6-3 and TRBJ2-1; D is possibly TRBD1 (6 bases). The length of the CDR3 is 13 residues. The germline CDR1 and CDR2 sequences are MNHEY and SVGEGT. The V end lost 10 bases, the J end lost 5 bases, and 15 bases lay between the germline ends. In DNA form, the CDR3 reads TGTGCCACCGCAGGACAGTCCCACAATGAGCAGTTCTTC. This gives the protein CATAGQSHNEQFF.

The rearrangement joins TRBV11-2 to TRBJ1-1; no clear D gene. The CDR3 has 13 amino acids. Germline lookup yields CDR1 SGHAT and CDR2 FQNNGV. Trimming pared 1 base from V and 2 bases from J, leaving 5 bases between. Here the CDR3 reads CASSLVSNTEAFF. The CDR3 DNA is TGTGCCAGCAGCTTAGTCAGCAACACTGAAGCTTTCTTT.